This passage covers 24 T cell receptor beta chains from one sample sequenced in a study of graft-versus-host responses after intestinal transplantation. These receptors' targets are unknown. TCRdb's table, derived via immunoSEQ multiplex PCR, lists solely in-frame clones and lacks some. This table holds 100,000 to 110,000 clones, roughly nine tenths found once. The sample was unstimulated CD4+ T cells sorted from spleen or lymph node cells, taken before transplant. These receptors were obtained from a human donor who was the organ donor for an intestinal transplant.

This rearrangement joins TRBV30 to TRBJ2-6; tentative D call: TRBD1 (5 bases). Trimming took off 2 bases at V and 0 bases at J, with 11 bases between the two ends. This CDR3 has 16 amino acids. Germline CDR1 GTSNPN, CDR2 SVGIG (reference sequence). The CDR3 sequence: CAWSTDSLSGANVLTF. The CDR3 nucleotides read TGTGCCTGGAGTACCGACAGCCTCTCTGGGGCCAACGTCCTGACTTTC.

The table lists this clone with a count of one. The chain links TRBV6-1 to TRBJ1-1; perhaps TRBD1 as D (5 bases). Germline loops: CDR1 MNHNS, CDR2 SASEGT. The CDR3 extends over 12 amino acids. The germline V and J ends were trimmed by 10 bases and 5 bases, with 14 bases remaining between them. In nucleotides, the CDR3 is TGTGCCATCACCCGGGGGGAGACTGAAGCTTTCTTT. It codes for CAITRGETEAFF.

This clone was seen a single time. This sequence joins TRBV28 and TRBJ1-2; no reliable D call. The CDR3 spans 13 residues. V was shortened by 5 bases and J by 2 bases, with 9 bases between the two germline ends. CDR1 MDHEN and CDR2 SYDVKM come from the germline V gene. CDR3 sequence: CASSLDMNYGYTF. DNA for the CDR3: TGTGCCAGCAGTCTCGACATGAACTATGGCTACACCTTC.

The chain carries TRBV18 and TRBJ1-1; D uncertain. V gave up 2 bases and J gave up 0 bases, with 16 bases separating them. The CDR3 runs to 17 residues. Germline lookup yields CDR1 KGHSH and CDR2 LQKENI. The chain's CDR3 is CASSPLTGSLMNTEAFF. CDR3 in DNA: TGTGCCAGCTCACCATTGACGGGTTCCCTCATGAACACTGAAGCTTTCTTT.

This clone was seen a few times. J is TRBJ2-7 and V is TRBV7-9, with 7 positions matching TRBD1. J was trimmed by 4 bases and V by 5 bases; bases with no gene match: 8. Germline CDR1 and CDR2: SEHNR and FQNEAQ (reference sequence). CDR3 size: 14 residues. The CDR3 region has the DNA TGTGCCAGCAGCCTACTGACAGGGCAATACGAGCAGTACTTC. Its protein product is CASSLLTGQYEQYF.

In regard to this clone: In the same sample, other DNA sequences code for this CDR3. The CDR3 region is CASSPGLAGGLAKNIQYF. For the CDR3, the DNA is TGCGCCAGCAGCCCGGGACTAGCGGGGGGCCTCGCCAAAAACATTCAGTACTTC. The gene calls are TRBV4-1 and TRBJ2-4; 15 bases agree with TRBD2. This CDR3 is built from 18 residues. In germline, CDR1 is MGHRA, CDR2 YSYEKL. The V segment lost 4 bases and the J segment 1 base; nucleotides outside the gene matches: 5.

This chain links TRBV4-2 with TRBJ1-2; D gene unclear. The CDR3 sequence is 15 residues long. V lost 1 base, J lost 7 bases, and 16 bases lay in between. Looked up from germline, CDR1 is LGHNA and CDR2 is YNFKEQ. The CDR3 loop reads CASSQGVHEAGGYTF. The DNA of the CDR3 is TGTGCCAGCAGCCAAGGAGTCCACGAAGCGGGTGGCTACACCTTC.

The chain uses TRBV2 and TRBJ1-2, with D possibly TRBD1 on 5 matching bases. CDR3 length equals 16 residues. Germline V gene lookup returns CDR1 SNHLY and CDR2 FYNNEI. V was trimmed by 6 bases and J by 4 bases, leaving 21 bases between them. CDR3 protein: CASSQGGIQAGYGYTF. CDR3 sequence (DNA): TGTGCCAGCAGCCAGGGAGGAATACAGGCCGGCTATGGCTACACCTTC.

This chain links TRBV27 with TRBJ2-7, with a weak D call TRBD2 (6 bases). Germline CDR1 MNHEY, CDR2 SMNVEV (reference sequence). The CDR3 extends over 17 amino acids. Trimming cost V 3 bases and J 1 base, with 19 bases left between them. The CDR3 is CASSFKVSAGKSYEQYF. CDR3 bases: TGTGCCAGCAGTTTTAAGGTCTCGGCGGGGAAGTCCTACGAGCAGTACTTC.

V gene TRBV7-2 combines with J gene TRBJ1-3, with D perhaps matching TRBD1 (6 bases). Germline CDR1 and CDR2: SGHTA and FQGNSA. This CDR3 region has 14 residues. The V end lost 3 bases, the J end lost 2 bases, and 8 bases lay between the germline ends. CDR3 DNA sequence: TGTGCCAGCAGCTTTGGACAGACTGGAAACACCATATATTTT. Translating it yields CASSFGQTGNTIYF.

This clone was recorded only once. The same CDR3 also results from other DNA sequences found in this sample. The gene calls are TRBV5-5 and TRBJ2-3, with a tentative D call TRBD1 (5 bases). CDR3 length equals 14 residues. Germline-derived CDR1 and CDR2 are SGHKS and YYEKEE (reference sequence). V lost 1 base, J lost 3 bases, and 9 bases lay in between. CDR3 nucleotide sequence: TGTGCCAGCAGCTTGCAGGGTGAGACAGATACGCAGTATTTT. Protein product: CASSLQGETDTQYF.

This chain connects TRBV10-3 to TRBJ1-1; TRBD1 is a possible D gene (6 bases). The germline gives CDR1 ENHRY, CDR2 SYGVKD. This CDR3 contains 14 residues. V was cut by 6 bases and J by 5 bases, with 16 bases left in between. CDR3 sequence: CAIRGTLRRTEAFF. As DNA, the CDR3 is TGTGCCATCAGGGGGACATTAAGGAGGACTGAAGCTTTCTTT.

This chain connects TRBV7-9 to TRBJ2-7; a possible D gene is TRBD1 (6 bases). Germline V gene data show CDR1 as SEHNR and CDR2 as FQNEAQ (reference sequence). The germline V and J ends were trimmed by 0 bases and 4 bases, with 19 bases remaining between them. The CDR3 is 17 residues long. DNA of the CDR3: TGTGCCAGCAGCTTAGCTCTTTTTGGACAGAACTTTTACGAGCAGTACTTC. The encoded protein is CASSLALFGQNFYEQYF.

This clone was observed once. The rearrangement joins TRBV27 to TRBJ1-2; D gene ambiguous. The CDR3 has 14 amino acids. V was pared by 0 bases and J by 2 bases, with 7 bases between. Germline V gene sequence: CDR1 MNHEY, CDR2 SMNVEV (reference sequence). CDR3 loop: CASSLSYGNYGYTF. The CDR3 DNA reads TGTGCCAGCAGTTTATCTTACGGGAACTATGGCTACACCTTC.

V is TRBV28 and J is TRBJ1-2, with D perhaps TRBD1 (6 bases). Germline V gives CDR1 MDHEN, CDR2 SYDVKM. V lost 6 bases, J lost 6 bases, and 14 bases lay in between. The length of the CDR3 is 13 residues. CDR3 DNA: TGTGCCAGCAGGCGCTATGACAGGAATGGCTACACCTTC. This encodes CASRRYDRNGYTF.

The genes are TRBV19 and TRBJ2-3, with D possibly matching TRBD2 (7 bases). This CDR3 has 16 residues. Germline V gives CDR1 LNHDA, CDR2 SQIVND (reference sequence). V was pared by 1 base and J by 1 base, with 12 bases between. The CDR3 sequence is CASSIVSGGRTDTQYF. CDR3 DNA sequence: TGTGCCAGTAGTATAGTTTCCGGGGGGCGCACAGATACGCAGTATTTT.

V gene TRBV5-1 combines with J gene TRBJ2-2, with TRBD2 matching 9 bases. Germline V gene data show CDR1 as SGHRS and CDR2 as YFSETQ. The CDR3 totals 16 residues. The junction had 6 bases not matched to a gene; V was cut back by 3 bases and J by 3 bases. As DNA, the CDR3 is TGCGCCAGCAGCTCCCCTGCGGGGGGGTACACCGGGGAGCTGTTTTTT. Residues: CASSSPAGGYTGELFF.

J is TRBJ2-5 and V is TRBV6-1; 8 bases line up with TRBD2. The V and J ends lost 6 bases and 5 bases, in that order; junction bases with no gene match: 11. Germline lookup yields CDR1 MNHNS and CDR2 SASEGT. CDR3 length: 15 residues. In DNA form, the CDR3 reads TGTGCCAGCAGCGGATTACGGGGGGGTTATGAGACCCAGTACTTC. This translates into CASSGLRGGYETQYF.

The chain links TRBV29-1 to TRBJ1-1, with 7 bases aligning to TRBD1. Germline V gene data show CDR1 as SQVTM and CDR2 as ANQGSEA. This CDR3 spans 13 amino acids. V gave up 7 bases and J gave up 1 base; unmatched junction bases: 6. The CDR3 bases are TGCAGCGCTGACAGGGCCTGGAACACTGAAGCTTTCTTT. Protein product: CSADRAWNTEAFF.

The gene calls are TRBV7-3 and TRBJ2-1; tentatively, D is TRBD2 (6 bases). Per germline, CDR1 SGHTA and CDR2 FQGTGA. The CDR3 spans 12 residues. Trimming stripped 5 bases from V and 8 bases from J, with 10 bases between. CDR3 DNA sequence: TGTGCCAGCAGCCCCACGGGGGATGAGCAGTTCTTC. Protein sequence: CASSPTGDEQFF.

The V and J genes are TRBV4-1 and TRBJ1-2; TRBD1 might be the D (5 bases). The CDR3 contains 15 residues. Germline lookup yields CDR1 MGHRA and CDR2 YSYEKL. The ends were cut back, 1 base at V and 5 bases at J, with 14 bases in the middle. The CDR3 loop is CASSQGLGVWYGYTF. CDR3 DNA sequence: TGCGCCAGCAGCCAAGGCTTGGGGGTCTGGTATGGCTACACCTTC.

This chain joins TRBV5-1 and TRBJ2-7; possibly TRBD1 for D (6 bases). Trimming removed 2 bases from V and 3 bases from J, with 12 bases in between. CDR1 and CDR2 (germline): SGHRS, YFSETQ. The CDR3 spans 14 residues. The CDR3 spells CASSFTGTSYEQYF. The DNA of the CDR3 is TGCGCCAGCAGCTTCACCGGGACAAGCTACGAGCAGTACTTC.

CDR3 nucleotides: TGTGCCAGTAGTAATAGGCCCGCGAACACCGGGGAGCTGTTTTTT. It translates to CASSNRPANTGELFF. The chain links TRBV19 to TRBJ2-2, with no clear D. The CDR3 runs to 15 residues. Trimming took off 4 bases at V and 0 bases at J, with 9 bases between the two ends. The germline V gene has CDR1 LNHDA and CDR2 SQIVND (reference sequence).

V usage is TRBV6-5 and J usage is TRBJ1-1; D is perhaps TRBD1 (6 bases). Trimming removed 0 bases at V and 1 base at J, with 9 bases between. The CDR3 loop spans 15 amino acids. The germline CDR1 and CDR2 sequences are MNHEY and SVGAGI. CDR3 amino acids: CASSYSPRGNTEAFF. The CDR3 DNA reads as TGTGCCAGCAGTTACTCTCCCAGGGGGAACACTGAAGCTTTCTTT.